Below, one T cell receptor (beta chain) is given with its context. The antigen remains unidentified. This specimen belongs to a study of cytomegalovirus exposure and HLA in healthy donors. Study-wide results and limits: Across donors, most TCRs were seen rarely, yet some public ones were widespread.

The CDR3 length is 17 residues. The V end was cut by 3 bases, the J end by 7 bases, with 25 bases between. The germline CDR1 and CDR2 sequences are SGHDT and YYEEEE. PCR was performed using 60 Vbeta and 13 Jbeta primers. TCRdb keeps only in-frame clones here, not all; method: immunoSEQ multiplex PCR. Among 83,000 or so clones listed, 65% to 80% were seen once. The chain has TRBV5-6 and TRBJ1-2; D may be TRBD1 (5 bases). This TCR was sampled from a man aged 30 to 39 in good health and CMV-seropositive. Sequencing used PBMCs. The CDR3 DNA is TGTGCCAGCAGCTCGTCGTGGGTTTTGCGGAGCGGGGGTGGCTACACCTTC. It codes for CASSSSWVLRSGGGYTF.